These 5 T cell receptor beta chains were sequenced from one sample in a study of technical replicates of blood from a handful of donors. The table came from immunoSEQ multiplex PCR; TCRdb's copy has only in-frame clones and leaves some out. The sample has about 14,000 clones; around four fifths are singletons. Material for sequencing was PBMCs. These receptors all come from a human donor in good health.

In its sample, this clone was seen once. The V gene is TRBV7-6, the J gene TRBJ2-1; D gene uncertain. The CDR3 runs 13 residues. The V gene's germline CDR1 is SGHVS and CDR2 FNYEAQ. Deletions cut 0 bases from V and 9 bases from J, with 9 bases between. Here the CDR3 reads CASSLAQAFEQFF. In DNA, the CDR3 is TGTGCCAGCAGCTTAGCGCAAGCGTTTGAGCAGTTCTTC.

This rearrangement joins TRBV30 to TRBJ2-6, with 7 bases aligning to TRBD2. CDR1 and CDR2 from the germline V gene are GTSNPN and SVGIG (reference sequence). Unmatched junction bases numbered 6, after V lost 0 bases and J lost 1 base. The CDR3 covers 17 residues. CDR3 sequence (DNA): TGTGCCTGGAGTGTAACGGGAGGAGGGTCTGGGGCCAACGTCCTGACTTTC. Translation: CAWSVTGGGSGANVLTF.

This clone was seen once. The V gene is TRBV5-1, the J gene TRBJ1-4; TRBD1 aligns across 8 bases. Germline CDR1 reads SGHRS; CDR2 reads YFSETQ. The CDR3 loop spans 16 amino acids. V lost 1 base, J lost 7 bases, and 9 bases stayed unmatched. The CDR3: CASSLMSGGEGEKLFF. The CDR3 region has the DNA TGCGCCAGCAGCTTGATGTCAGGGGGCGAAGGTGAAAAACTGTTTTTT.

The chain has TRBV30 and TRBJ1-4; tentative D call: TRBD1 (5 bases). The CDR3 length is 15 residues. The germline CDR1 and CDR2 sequences are GTSNPN and SVGIG (reference sequence). The ends were cut back, 6 bases at V and 5 bases at J, with 19 bases in the middle. The CDR3 nucleotides are TGTGCCTGTAAACCGGTTTCGGGGGGAAATGAAAAACTGTTTTTT. It yields the protein CACKPVSGGNEKLFF.

V gene TRBV28 combines with J gene TRBJ2-1; D gene ambiguous. Trimming pared 2 bases from V and 4 bases from J, leaving 9 bases between. The CDR3 covers 14 residues. CDR1 and CDR2 (germline): MDHEN, SYDVKM. For the CDR3, the DNA is TGTGCCAGCAGTTTAGCCCAGATTTACAATGAGCAGTTCTTC. It codes for CASSLAQIYNEQFF.